The 20 T cell receptor beta chains reported below all come from one sample, sequenced in a study of T cell repertoires in cytomegalovirus infection. TCRdb recomputed calls from the reads with MiXCR, one row per CDR3 protein. The sample lists about 80,000 distinct CDR3 sequences, 3.5% to 4.5% seen once, with 4.6% in the top ten. The sequencing sample was made of PBMCs. The receptors originated from a human donor in good health (CMV status not recorded). Some clones in this sample may be carry-over from other donors' samples.

This clonotype was recorded many times. The J gene is TRBJ2-3, the V gene TRBV7-2; 12 bases map to TRBD2. V was clipped by 4 bases and J by 8 bases; unmatched bases: 10. The CDR3 extends over 16 amino acids. Germline V gives CDR1 SGHTA, CDR2 FQGNSA. The chain's CDR3 is CASSSRASGGARTQYF. The DNA for the CDR3 is TGTGCCAGCAGCTCTAGGGCTAGCGGGGGGGCGCGTACGCAGTATTTT. The entire variable domain, with the rest obtained from reference TRBV7-2 and TRBJ2-3, is as follows: GAGVSQSPSNKVTEKGKDVELRCDPISGHTALYWYRQSLGQGLEFLIYFQGNSAPDKSGLPSDRFSAERTGGSVSTLTIQRTQQEDSAVYLCASSSRASGGARTQYFGPGTRLTVL.

In its sample, this clonotype was seen many times. J is TRBJ1-4 and V is TRBV4-2; D remains unclear. Germline V gives CDR1 LGHNA, CDR2 YNFKEQ. The V gene lost 0 bases and the J gene lost 9 bases, with 8 bases spanning the gap. CDR3 length: 13 residues. The CDR3 loop reads CASSQEEGQKLFF. Written as DNA, the CDR3 is TGTGCCAGCAGCCAAGAAGAGGGCCAAAAACTGTTTTTT.

This clonotype was seen at least ten times. The chain carries TRBV5-4 and TRBJ1-4, with a weak D call TRBD1 (6 bases). Deletions cut 0 bases from V and 8 bases from J, with 11 bases between. CDR3 length: 14 amino acids. The germline V gene has CDR1 SGHNT and CDR2 YYREEE (reference sequence). The CDR3: CASSLDSGGEKLFF. The CDR3 DNA reads as TGTGCCAGCAGCTTGGACAGCGGGGGCGAAAAACTGTTTTTT.

This clonotype was observed many times. The rearrangement joins TRBV28 to TRBJ2-3, with D uncertain. The germline CDR1 and CDR2 sequences are MDHEN and SYDVKM. V gave up 6 bases and J gave up 0 bases, with 10 bases separating them. The CDR3 totals 14 residues. The CDR3 sequence: CASRSTGSTDTQYF. CDR3 in DNA: TGTGCCAGCAGATCCACTGGCAGCACAGATACGCAGTATTTT.

This clonotype was counted ten times or more. The J gene is TRBJ2-5, the V gene TRBV7-2, with TRBD2 identical over 12 bases. Germline lookup yields CDR1 SGHTA and CDR2 FQGNSA. There are 15 residues in the CDR3. With V trimmed by 5 bases and J by 4 bases, 5 bases remained unmatched. CDR3 sequence: CASSPGLAGRETQYF. In DNA, the CDR3 is TGTGCCAGCAGCCCAGGACTAGCGGGGCGAGAGACCCAGTACTTC.

This clonotype was seen many times. The genes are TRBV7-8 and TRBJ1-5, with TRBD1 matching over 10 bases. The length of the CDR3 is 15 residues. Trimming took 5 bases from V and 5 from J; bases not matched to a gene: 6. Germline assignment: CDR1 SGHVS and CDR2 FQNEAQ. The CDR3 DNA reads as TGTGCCAGCAGCCCTAGGACAGGGGGGGATCAGCCCCAGCATTTT. As protein: CASSPRTGGDQPQHF.

This clonotype was counted many times. The chain combines TRBV7-8 with TRBJ2-7; maybe TRBD1 (6 bases). The ends were cut back, 3 bases at V and 6 bases at J, with 24 bases in the middle. Germline-derived CDR1 and CDR2 are SGHVS and FQNEAQ. The CDR3 runs 17 residues. As DNA, the CDR3 is TGTGCCAGCAGCTTGTACTCGGGGACAAATACTCGAATCGAGCAGTACTTC. Amino acids: CASSLYSGTNTRIEQYF. The complete variable domain, with remaining parts taken from reference TRBV7-8 and TRBJ2-7, reads GAGVSQSPRYKVAKRGQDVALRCDPISGHVSLFWYQQALGQGPEFLTYFQNEAQLDKSGLPSDRFFAERPEGSVSTLKIQRTQQEDSAVYLCASSLYSGTNTRIEQYFGPGTRLTVT.

There are many counts of this clonotype. The V gene is TRBV29-1, the J gene TRBJ1-1, with D uncertain. Trimming took 3 bases from V and 0 from J, leaving 8 bases between them. Germline V CDR1 and CDR2: SQVTM, ANQGSEA. The CDR3 length is 13 residues. CDR3 DNA sequence: TGCAGCGTTGAGGCAGCGATGAACACTGAAGCTTTCTTT. This translates into CSVEAAMNTEAFF.

This clonotype was counted at least ten times. V and J are TRBV28 and TRBJ1-2; D perhaps matches TRBD1 (5 bases). V was shortened by 2 bases and J by 7 bases, with 8 bases between the two germline ends. From germline, CDR1 is MDHEN and CDR2 SYDVKM. The length of the CDR3 is 12 residues. For the CDR3, the DNA is TGTGCCAGCAGTTTAGGGACCAGTGGCTACACCTTC. This encodes CASSLGTSGYTF.

This clonotype was counted ten times or more. This chain connects TRBV12-3 or TRBV12-4 to TRBJ2-3; D unresolved. Trimming left V 3 bases short and J 5 bases short, with 9 bases between. The CDR3 has 13 residues. The CDR3 nucleotides are TGTGCCAGCAGTTTTGTCGGTGTAGATACGCAGTATTTT. It is translated as CASSFVGVDTQYF.

This clonotype was observed many times. The rearrangement uses TRBV27 and TRBJ1-1, with 9 positions matching TRBD1. Trimming removed 5 bases from V and 2 bases from J; junction bases left unmatched: 6. The V gene's germline CDR1 is MNHEY and CDR2 SMNVEV (reference sequence). The CDR3 is 15 amino acids. The CDR3 region is CASSTRQGGNTEAFF. The CDR3 nucleotides are TGTGCCAGCAGTACACGACAGGGGGGCAACACTGAAGCTTTCTTT.

In its sample, this clonotype was seen many times. V usage is TRBV7-8 and J usage is TRBJ1-2; no clear D gene. V was clipped by 0 bases and J by 4 bases, with 24 bases between them. There are 19 residues in the CDR3. CDR1 SGHVS and CDR2 FQNEAQ come from the germline V gene. This CDR3 is CASSLAPPWRAASSYGYTF. The CDR3 region has the DNA TGTGCCAGCAGCTTAGCGCCACCTTGGAGGGCGGCCTCAAGCTATGGCTACACCTTC.

This clonotype was observed at least ten times. The CDR3 here is CASSESDRGGTQYF. The CDR3 nucleotides are TGTGCCAGCAGTGAAAGCGACAGGGGAGGGACCCAGTACTTC. This chain uses TRBV2 with TRBJ2-5; 8 bases are shared with TRBD1. Germline V gives CDR1 SNHLY, CDR2 FYNNEI. The CDR3 totals 14 residues. V was clipped by 2 bases and J by 7 bases; unmatched bases: 6.

This clonotype was seen at least ten times. The chain couples TRBV7-2 to TRBJ1-2; TRBD1 might be the D (5 bases). The ends were cut back, 3 bases at V and 1 base at J, with 9 bases in the middle. Germline CDR1 reads SGHTA; CDR2 reads FQGNSA. CDR3 length: 14 amino acids. Here the CDR3 reads CASSLGVVNYGYTF. In DNA form, the CDR3 reads TGTGCCAGCAGCTTGGGGGTCGTTAACTATGGCTACACCTTC.

This clonotype appeared a few times. The rearrangement joins TRBV4-1 to TRBJ2-1, with 10 bases lining up with TRBD2. V lost 1 base and J lost 7; bases outside the gene matches: 7. This CDR3 region has 16 residues. CDR1 is MGHRA and CDR2 is YSYEKL in the germline V gene. CDR3 protein: CASSQVSGGANNEQFF. CDR3 in DNA: TGCGCCAGCAGCCAAGTGAGCGGGGGGGCCAATAATGAGCAGTTCTTC.

This clonotype was counted many times. The rearrangement links TRBV11-2 to TRBJ2-7; D may be TRBD1 or TRBD2 (5 bases each). The length of the CDR3 is 16 residues. Germline V lookup: CDR1 SGHAT, CDR2 FQNNGV. Trimming cost V 1 base and J 5 bases, with 18 bases left between them. CDR3 DNA: TGTGCCAGCAGCTTAGCGGCCGGCCGCGTGGGGGACGAGCAGTACTTC. Amino acids: CASSLAAGRVGDEQYF.

In its sample, this clonotype was seen many times. CDR3 bases: TGTGCCAGCAGCTTAAACGCAGCGGGGGCCTACAATGAGCAGTTCTTC. Residues: CASSLNAAGAYNEQFF. The chain carries TRBV7-3 and TRBJ2-1, with TRBD2 identical over 8 bases. Germline CDR1 SGHTA, CDR2 FQGTGA. Trimming took 1 base from V and 2 from J; bases not matched to a gene: 4. The CDR3 covers 16 residues.

This clonotype was seen repeatedly, ten times or more. The genes are TRBV6-6 and TRBJ2-7; tentatively, D is TRBD2 (6 bases). V shed 4 bases and J shed 1 base, with 14 bases lying between them. Germline CDR1 reads MNHNY; CDR2 reads SVGAGI (reference sequence). The CDR3 extends over 15 amino acids. The CDR3 here is CASSSPSAGSYEQYF. The CDR3 coding sequence is TGTGCCAGCAGTTCGCCTAGCGCCGGGTCCTACGAGCAGTACTTC.

This clonotype turned up a few times. One base away lies a much larger clone, so this may be a sequencing read error. The conserved phenylalanine or tryptophan normally closing the CDR3 is absent here, so this likely arose from a read error. The chain recombines TRBV12-3 or TRBV12-4 with TRBJ2-1, with 12 bases lining up with TRBD2. V lost 5 bases to trimming and J lost 9 bases; unmatched junction nucleotides: 2. The CDR3 loop spans 13 amino acids. Here the CDR3 reads CASSELAGGEQFL. For the CDR3, the DNA is TGTGCCAGCAGTGAACTAGCGGGGGGTGAGCAGTTCTTA.

This clonotype was counted at least ten times. The chain carries TRBV7-3 and TRBJ2-3; D not resolved. The V gene's germline CDR1 is SGHTA and CDR2 FQGTGA. V was clipped by 4 bases and J by 6 bases, with 11 bases between them. This CDR3 has 13 residues. CDR3 sequence: CASSYALGDTQYF. The CDR3 DNA is TGTGCCAGCAGCTACGCCCTGGGGGATACGCAGTATTTT.